The subject of this entry is one T cell receptor (beta chain). This specimen belongs to a study of cytomegalovirus exposure and HLA in healthy donors. PCR amplification relied on 60 Vbeta primers (plus 13 Jbeta primers). Libraries were prepared by immunoSEQ multiplex PCR; TCRdb keeps only in-frame clonotypes and omits some of them. Here the sample spans approximately 150,000 clones, 65% to 85% being singletons. Deletions cut 6 bases from V and 9 bases from J, with 18 bases between. The CDR3 is 13 residues long. Germline CDR1 is MNHNY and CDR2 is SVGAGI (reference sequence). Material: PBMCs. The sequence was obtained from a woman between 40 and 55 years old in good health and CMV-seropositive. The chain couples TRBV6-6 to TRBJ2-7, with D perhaps matching TRBD1 (6 bases). CDR3 DNA sequence: TGTGCCAGCAGCTACGGCAGGGGCCTCGGGCAGTACTTC. Translating it yields CASSYGRGLGQYF.